Listed below are T cell receptor beta chains from one sample, sequenced in a study of Graves' ophthalmopathy and Graves' hyperthyroidism. Via MiXCR, TCRdb re-called the multiplex PCR reads, giving one row per CDR3 protein. This sample has 260,000 or so distinct CDR3 sequences, with less than 55% found just once. The specimen sequenced was peripheral blood. These receptors came from an adult man with Graves' ophthalmopathy. CDR3s include the opening cysteine and the closing phenylalanine or tryptophan. The D gene is left open where the match is weak. The listing skips clone size in some rows; elsewhere it reads once, few, many or a size class.

TRBJ2-7 TRBD2 NA TRBV7-2 CASKPTFAAGGSYEQYF TGTGCCAGCAAACCCACCTTCGCTGCGGGAGGATCGTACGAGCAGTACTTC
TRBJ2-7 TRBD1 many TRBV10-3 CAIRDRAYEQYF TGTGCCATCAGGGACAGGGCCTACGAGCAGTACTTC
TRBJ1-5 NA NA TRBV7-8 CASSSVRGGGQPQHF TGTGCCAGCAGCTCAGTGCGGGGGGGAGGGCAGCCCCAGCATTTT
TRBJ2-7 NA few TRBV2 CASSGAGSNEQYF TGTGCCAGCAGTGGGGCAGGGTCTAACGAGCAGTACTTC
TRBJ1-2 NA NA TRBV7-3 CASSLVRMKYGYTF TGTGCCAGCAGTTTAGTCCGAATGAAATATGGCTACACCTTC
TRBJ2-7 TRBD2 few TRBV20-1 CSASPGLANEQYF TGCAGTGCTAGCCCGGGACTAGCCAACGAGCAGTACTTC
TRBJ1-4 NA once TRBV6-6 CAGSYVQKGNEKLFF TGTGCCGGCAGTTACGTCCAGAAGGGTAATGAAAAACTGTTTTTT
TRBJ2-7 NA few TRBV15 CATSRDHGGPYEQYF TGTGCCACCAGCAGAGATCATGGGGGACCCTACGAGCAGTACTTC
TRBJ2-7 NA NA TRBV19 CASSIQGPYEQYF TGTGCCAGTAGTATTCAGGGGCCCTACGAGCAGTACTTC
TRBJ1-1 NA NA TRBV10-3 CASSFAGYRNTEAFF TGTGCCAGCAGTTTCGCCGGCTATAGGAACACTGAAGCTTTCTTT
TRBJ1-6 NA few TRBV12-3/TRBV12-4 CASSLAGQGTSPLHF TGTGCCAGCAGTTTGGCCGGCCAGGGAACATCACCCCTCCACTTT
TRBJ2-7 TRBD1 NA TRBV10-3 CAISESGTGSNAPYEQYF TGTGCCATCAGTGAATCCGGGACAGGGTCTAATGCTCCCTACGAGCAGTACTTC
TRBJ2-5 NA few TRBV24-1 CATSRAGQKETQYF TGTGCCACCAGTCGGGCGGGGCAAAAAGAGACCCAGTACTTC
TRBJ1-5 NA few TRBV25-1 CASSEGGNQPQHF TGTGCCAGCAGTGAAGGAGGGAATCAGCCCCAGCATTTT
TRBJ1-3 NA many TRBV2 CASLGDGNTIYF TGTGCCAGCCTTGGAGACGGAAACACCATATATTTT
TRBJ1-6 TRBD1 few TRBV20-1 CSAPSTGRSYNSPLHF TGCAGTGCACCCTCGACAGGGAGGTCCTATAATTCACCCCTCCACTTT
TRBJ2-2 NA NA TRBV29-1 CSVIGEASNTGELFF TGCAGCGTTATCGGAGAGGCCAGTAACACCGGGGAGCTGTTTTTT
TRBJ2-7 NA few TRBV11-2 CASSPRLGSEQYF TGTGCCAGCAGCCCCCGACTAGGCTCCGAGCAGTACTTC
TRBJ2-7 TRBD1 many TRBV5-5 CASSPGTGAYEQYF TGTGCCAGCAGCCCCGGGACAGGGGCCTACGAGCAGTACTTC
TRBJ2-7 TRBD1 NA TRBV7-8 CASSVRDRGYEQYF TGTGCCAGCAGCGTCCGGGACAGGGGATACGAGCAGTACTTC
TRBJ1-2 TRBD1 NA TRBV24-1 CATSAARDRDPYGYTF TGTGCCACCAGTGCTGCCCGGGACAGGGACCCCTATGGCTACACCTTC
TRBJ2-2 NA NA TRBV15 CATSQDTGELFF TGTGCCACCAGCCAAGACACCGGGGAGCTGTTTTTT
TRBJ1-2 NA NA TRBV6-1 CASSEDGGAGYGYTF TGTGCCAGCAGTGAAGATGGGGGCGCCGGCTATGGCTACACCTTC
TRBJ2-7 NA NA TRBV7-2 CASSLFPRGEQYF TGTGCCAGCAGCTTATTCCCAAGGGGCGAGCAGTACTTC
TRBJ1-2 TRBD1 NA TRBV29-1 CSVVTGAINYGYTF TGCAGCGTTGTAACAGGGGCAATCAACTATGGCTACACCTTC
TRBJ1-2 TRBD1 NA TRBV9 CASSPGQVKSYGYTF TGTGCCAGCAGCCCCGGACAGGTCAAGTCCTATGGCTACACCTTC
TRBJ2-7 NA NA TRBV7-9 CASSFRHSYEQYF TGTGCCAGCAGCTTTCGCCACTCCTACGAGCAGTACTTC
TRBJ2-7 NA few TRBV5-1 CASSLAQEAYEQYF TGCGCCAGCAGCTTGGCCCAGGAGGCCTACGAGCAGTACTTC
TRBJ1-2 TRBD1 NA TRBV7-3 CASSFSPGTGTYGYTF TGTGCCAGCAGCTTCAGTCCCGGGACAGGGACCTATGGCTACACCTTC
TRBJ2-1 TRBD2 NA TRBV7-2 CAGSLVAGEINEQFF TGTGCCGGCAGCTTAGTAGCGGGAGAGATCAATGAGCAGTTCTTC
TRBJ2-5 NA NA TRBV20-1 CSAGQRRKTQYF TGCAGTGCAGGACAGCGCCGGAAGACCCAGTACTTC
TRBJ1-2 NA NA TRBV28 CASSLTGENGYTF TGTGCCAGCAGTTTAACGGGGGAAAATGGCTACACCTTC
TRBJ1-1 NA NA TRBV7-2 CASSLVGRENTEAFF TGTGCCAGCAGCTTAGTCGGCAGGGAGAACACTGAAGCTTTCTTT
TRBJ1-1 TRBD1 few TRBV24-1 CATSERDRGTTEAFF TGTGCCACCAGTGAGAGGGACAGGGGGACCACTGAAGCTTTCTTT
TRBJ1-5 TRBD1 NA TRBV24-1 CATSAAGQGDSNQPQHF TGTGCCACCAGTGCTGCGGGACAGGGTGATAGCAATCAGCCCCAGCATTTT